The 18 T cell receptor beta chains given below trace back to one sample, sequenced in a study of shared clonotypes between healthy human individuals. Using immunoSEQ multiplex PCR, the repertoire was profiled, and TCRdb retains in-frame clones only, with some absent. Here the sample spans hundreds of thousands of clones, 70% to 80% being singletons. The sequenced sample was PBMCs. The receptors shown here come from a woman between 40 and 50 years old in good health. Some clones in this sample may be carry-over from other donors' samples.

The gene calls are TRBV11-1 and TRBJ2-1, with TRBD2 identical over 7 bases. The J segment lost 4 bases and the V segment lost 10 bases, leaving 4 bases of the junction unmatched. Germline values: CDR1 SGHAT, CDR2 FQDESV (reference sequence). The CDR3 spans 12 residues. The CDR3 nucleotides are TGTGCCATACAGCGGGAATACAATGAGCAGTTCTTC. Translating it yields CAIQREYNEQFF.

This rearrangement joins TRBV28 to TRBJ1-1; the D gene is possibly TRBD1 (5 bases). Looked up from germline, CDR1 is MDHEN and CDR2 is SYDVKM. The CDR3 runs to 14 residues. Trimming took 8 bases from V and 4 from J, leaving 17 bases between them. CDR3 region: CASRRSRGVTEAFF. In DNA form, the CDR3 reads TGTGCCAGCCGACGATCCCGAGGGGTCACTGAAGCTTTCTTT.

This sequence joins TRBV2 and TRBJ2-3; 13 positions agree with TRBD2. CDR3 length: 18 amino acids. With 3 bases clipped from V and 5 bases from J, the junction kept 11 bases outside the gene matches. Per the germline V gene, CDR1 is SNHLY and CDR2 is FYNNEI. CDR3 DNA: TGTGCCAGCAGTGATGTGTTTAGGACTAGCGGGAGTGGAGATACGCAGTATTTT. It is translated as CASSDVFRTSGSGDTQYF.

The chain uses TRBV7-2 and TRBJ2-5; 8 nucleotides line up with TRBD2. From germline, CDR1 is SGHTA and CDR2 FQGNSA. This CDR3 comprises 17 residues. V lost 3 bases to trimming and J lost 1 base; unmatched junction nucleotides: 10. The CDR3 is CASSLEIAGPLQETQYF. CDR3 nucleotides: TGTGCCAGCAGCTTGGAAATAGCGGGACCGCTCCAAGAGACCCAGTACTTC.

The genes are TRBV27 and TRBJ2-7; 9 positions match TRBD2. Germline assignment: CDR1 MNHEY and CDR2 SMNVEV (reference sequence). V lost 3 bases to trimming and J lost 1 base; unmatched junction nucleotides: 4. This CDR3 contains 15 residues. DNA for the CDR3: TGTGCCAGCAGTTTGGGCCTAGCGGGGTCCTACGAGCAGTACTTC. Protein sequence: CASSLGLAGSYEQYF.

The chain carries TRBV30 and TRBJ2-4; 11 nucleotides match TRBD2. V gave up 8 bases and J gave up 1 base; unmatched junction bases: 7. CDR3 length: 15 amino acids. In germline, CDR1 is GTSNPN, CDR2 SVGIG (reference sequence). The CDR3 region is CALELAGVAKNIQYF. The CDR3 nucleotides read TGTGCCCTCGAACTAGCGGGAGTCGCCAAAAACATTCAGTACTTC.

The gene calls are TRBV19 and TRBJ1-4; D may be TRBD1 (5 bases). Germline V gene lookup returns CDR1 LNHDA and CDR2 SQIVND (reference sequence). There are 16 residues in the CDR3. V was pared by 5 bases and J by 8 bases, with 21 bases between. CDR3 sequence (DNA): TGTGCCAGTAGTGACCGCCACAGGAAGGAAAGAGAAAAACTGTTTTTT. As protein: CASSDRHRKEREKLFF.

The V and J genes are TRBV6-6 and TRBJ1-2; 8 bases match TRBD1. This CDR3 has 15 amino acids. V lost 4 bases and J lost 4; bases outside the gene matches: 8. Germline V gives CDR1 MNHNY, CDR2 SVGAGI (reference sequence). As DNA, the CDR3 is TGTGCCAGCAGTTCCACCGGGACAGGACTCTATGGCTACACCTTC. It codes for CASSSTGTGLYGYTF.

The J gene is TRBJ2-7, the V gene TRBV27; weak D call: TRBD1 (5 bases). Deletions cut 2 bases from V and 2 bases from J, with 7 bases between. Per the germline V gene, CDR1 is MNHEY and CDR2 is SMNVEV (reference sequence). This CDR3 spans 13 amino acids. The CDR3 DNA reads TGTGCCAGCAGTTTACAGGGCACCTACGAGCAGTACTTC. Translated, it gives CASSLQGTYEQYF.

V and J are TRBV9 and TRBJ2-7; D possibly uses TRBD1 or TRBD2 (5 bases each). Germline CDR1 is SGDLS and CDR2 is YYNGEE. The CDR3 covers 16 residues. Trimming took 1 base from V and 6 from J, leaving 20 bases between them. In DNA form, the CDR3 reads TGTGCCAGCAGCGTATATCCGGGACCAGATCCTAGCGAGCAGTACTTC. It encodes CASSVYPGPDPSEQYF.

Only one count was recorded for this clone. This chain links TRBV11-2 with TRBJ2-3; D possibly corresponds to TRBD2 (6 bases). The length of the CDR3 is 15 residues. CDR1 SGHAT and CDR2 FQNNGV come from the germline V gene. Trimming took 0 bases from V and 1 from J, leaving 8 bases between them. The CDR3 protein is CASSLDSGRTDTQYF. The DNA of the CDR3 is TGTGCCAGCAGCTTAGATAGCGGCCGCACAGATACGCAGTATTTT.

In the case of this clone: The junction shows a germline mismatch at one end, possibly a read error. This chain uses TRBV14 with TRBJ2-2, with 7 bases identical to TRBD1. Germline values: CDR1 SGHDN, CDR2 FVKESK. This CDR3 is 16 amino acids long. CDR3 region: CASSPKTGLYTGELVF. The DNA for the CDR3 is TGTGCCAGCAGCCCCAAGACAGGGTTGTACACCGGGGAGCTGGTTTTT.

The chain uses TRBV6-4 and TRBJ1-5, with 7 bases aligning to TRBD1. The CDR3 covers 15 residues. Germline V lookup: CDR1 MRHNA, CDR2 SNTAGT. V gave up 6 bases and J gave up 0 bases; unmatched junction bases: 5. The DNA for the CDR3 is TGTGCCAGCAGCGCGACAGGGAATAGCAATCAGCCCCAGCATTTT. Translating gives CASSATGNSNQPQHF.

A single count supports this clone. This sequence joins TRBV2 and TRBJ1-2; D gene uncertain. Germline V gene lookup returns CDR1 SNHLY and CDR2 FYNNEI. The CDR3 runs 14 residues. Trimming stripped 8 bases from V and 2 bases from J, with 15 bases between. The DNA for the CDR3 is TGTGCCAGCCATCGGGAGGGCCCCAACTATGGCTACACCTTC. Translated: CASHREGPNYGYTF.

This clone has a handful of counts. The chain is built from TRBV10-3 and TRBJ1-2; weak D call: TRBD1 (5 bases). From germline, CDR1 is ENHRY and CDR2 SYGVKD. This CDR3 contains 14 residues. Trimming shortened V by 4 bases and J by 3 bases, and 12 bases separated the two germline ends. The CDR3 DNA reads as TGTGCCATCAGTGTTGGGGGTTCGGACTATGGCTACACCTTC. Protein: CAISVGGSDYGYTF.

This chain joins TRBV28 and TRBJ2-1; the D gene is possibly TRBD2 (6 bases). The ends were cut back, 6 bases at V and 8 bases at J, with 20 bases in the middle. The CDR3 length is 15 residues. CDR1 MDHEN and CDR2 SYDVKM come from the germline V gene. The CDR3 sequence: CASRGGGRSMDEQFF. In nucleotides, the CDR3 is TGTGCCAGCAGGGGGGGAGGAAGGTCTATGGATGAGCAGTTCTTC. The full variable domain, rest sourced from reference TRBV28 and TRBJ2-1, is DVKVTQSSRYLVKRTGEKVFLECVQDMDHENMFWYRQDPGLGLRLIYFSYDVKMKEKGDIPEGYSVSREKKERFSLILESASTNQTSMYLCASRGGGRSMDEQFFGPGTRLTVL.

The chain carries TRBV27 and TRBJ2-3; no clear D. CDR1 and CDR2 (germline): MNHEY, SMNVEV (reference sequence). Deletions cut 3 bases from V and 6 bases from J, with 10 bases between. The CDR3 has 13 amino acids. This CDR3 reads CASSLMEYDTQYF. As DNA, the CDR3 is TGTGCCAGCAGTTTGATGGAATACGATACGCAGTATTTT.

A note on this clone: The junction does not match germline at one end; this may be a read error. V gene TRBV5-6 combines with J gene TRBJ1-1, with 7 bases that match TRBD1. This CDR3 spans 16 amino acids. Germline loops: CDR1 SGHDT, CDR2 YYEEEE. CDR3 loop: CASSSGGGTAIERRLF. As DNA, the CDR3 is TGTGCCAGCAGCTCCGGTGGCGGGACAGCTATCGAAAGGCGGCTCTTT. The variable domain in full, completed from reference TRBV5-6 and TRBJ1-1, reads DAGVTQSPTHLIKTRGQQVTLRCSPKSGHDTVSWYQQALGQGPQFIFQYYEEEERQRGNFPDRFSGHQFPNYSSELNVNALLLGDSALYLCASSSGGGTAIERRLFGQGTRLTVV.